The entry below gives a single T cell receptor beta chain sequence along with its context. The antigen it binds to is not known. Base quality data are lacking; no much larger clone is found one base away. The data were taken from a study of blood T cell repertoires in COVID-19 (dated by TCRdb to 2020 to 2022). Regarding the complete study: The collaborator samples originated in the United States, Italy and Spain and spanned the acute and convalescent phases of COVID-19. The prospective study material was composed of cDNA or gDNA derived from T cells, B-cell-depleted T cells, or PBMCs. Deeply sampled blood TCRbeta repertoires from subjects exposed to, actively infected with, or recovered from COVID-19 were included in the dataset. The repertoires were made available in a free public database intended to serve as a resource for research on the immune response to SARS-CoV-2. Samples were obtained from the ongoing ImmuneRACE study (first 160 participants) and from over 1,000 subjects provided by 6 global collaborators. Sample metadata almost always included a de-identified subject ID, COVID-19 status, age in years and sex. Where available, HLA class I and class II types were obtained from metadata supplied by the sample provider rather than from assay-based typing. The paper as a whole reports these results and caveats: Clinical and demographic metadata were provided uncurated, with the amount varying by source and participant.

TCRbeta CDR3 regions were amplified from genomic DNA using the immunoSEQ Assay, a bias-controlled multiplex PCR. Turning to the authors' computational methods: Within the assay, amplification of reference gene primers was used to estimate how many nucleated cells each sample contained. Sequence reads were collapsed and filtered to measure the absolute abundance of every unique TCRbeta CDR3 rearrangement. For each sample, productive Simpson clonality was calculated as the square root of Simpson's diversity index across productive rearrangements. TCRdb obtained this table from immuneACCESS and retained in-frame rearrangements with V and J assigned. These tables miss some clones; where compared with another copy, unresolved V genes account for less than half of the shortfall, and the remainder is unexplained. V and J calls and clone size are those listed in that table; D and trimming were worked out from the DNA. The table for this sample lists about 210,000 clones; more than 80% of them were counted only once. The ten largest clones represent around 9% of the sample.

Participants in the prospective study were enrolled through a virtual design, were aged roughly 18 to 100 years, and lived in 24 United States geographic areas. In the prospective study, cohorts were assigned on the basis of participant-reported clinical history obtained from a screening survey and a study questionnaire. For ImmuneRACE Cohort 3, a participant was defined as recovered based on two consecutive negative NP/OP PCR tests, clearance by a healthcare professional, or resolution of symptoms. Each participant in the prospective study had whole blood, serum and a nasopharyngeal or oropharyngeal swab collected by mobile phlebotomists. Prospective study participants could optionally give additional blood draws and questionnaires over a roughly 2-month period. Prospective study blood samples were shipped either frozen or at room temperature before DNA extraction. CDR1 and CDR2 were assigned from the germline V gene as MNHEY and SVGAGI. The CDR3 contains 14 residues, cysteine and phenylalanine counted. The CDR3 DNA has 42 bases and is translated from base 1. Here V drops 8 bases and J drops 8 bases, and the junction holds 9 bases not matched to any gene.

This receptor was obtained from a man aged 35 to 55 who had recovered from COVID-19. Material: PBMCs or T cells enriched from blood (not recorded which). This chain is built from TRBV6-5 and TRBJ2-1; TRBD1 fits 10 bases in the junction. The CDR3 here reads CASLGQGGPYEQFF. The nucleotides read TGTGCCAGCCTTGGACAGGGGGGACCTTATGAGCAGTTCTTC.